One sample yielded the 29 T cell receptor beta chains listed below, sequenced in a study of T cell responses to AZD1222 COVID-19 vaccine. Method: immunoSEQ multiplex PCR; TCRdb's copy keeps in-frame clones and lacks some. The table lists roughly 25,000 clones, around 86% of them singletons. The input for sequencing was peripheral blood, taken 28 days after the second AZD1222 dose. The receptors were sampled from an adult who received the AZD1222 COVID-19 vaccine.

V usage is TRBV5-1 and J usage is TRBJ1-2; no clear D. Trimming pared 1 base from V and 2 bases from J, leaving 6 bases between. The CDR3 contains 13 residues. Germline CDR1 SGHRS, CDR2 YFSETQ. Here the CDR3 DNA reads TGCGCCAGCAGCTTGCCCTCCAACTATGGCTACACCTTC. Translating it yields CASSLPSNYGYTF.

V usage is TRBV3-1 (or the pseudogene TRBV3-2) and J usage is TRBJ1-2, with D maybe TRBD1 (5 bases). Trimming removed 0 bases at V and 8 bases at J, with 16 bases between. The CDR3 contains 15 residues. The V gene's germline CDR1 is LGHDT and CDR2 YNNKEL (reference sequence). As DNA, the CDR3 is TGTGCCAGCAGCCAAGAAGGGTCCCGGGGGTTCGGCTACACCTTC. This sequence encodes CASSQEGSRGFGYTF.

The chain uses TRBV6-5 and TRBJ1-2; D may be TRBD1 (5 bases). Germline V gene lookup returns CDR1 MNHEY and CDR2 SVGAGI. The CDR3 runs to 14 residues. V lost 3 bases, J lost 2 bases, and 10 bases lay in between. CDR3: CASSYEGSNYGYTF. In DNA form, the CDR3 reads TGTGCCAGCAGTTATGAGGGGTCCAACTATGGCTACACCTTC.

The chain is built from TRBV5-1 and TRBJ2-7, with D perhaps matching TRBD1 (6 bases). There are 15 residues in the CDR3. Looked up from germline, CDR1 is SGHRS and CDR2 is YFSETQ. The ends were cut back, 4 bases at V and 2 bases at J, with 16 bases in the middle. CDR3 nucleotides: TGCGCCAGCAGCCCCACCCGGACAGCTCCCTACGAGCAGTACTTC. It encodes CASSPTRTAPYEQYF.

The chain is built from TRBV19 and TRBJ2-1; a weak D match, TRBD2 (5 bases). Trimming cost V 2 bases and J 0 bases, with 11 bases left between them. The V gene's germline CDR1 is LNHDA and CDR2 SQIVND (reference sequence). The CDR3 extends over 16 amino acids. As DNA, the CDR3 is TGTGCCAGTAGTATAACCGGGATTAGCTCCTACAATGAGCAGTTCTTC. Protein: CASSITGISSYNEQFF.

This clone was picked up a small number of times. This sequence joins TRBV5-1 and TRBJ2-5, with 14 bases aligning to TRBD2. J lost 5 bases, V lost 4 bases, and 4 bases had no gene match. The CDR3 totals 15 residues. Germline CDR1 reads SGHRS; CDR2 reads YFSETQ. CDR3 sequence (DNA): TGCGCCAGCAGCGTTGGGACTAGCGGGGGTGAGACCCAGTACTTC. Translation: CASSVGTSGGETQYF. The whole variable domain, remainder taken from reference TRBV5-1 and TRBJ2-5, is KAGVTQTPRYLIKTRGQQVTLSCSPISGHRSVSWYQQTPGQGLQFLFEYFSETQRNKGNFPGRFSGRQFSNSRSEMNVSTLELGDSALYLCASSVGTSGGETQYFGPGTRLLVL.

This clone was seen a single time. V is TRBV10-1 and J is TRBJ1-2; no definite D call. The V gene lost 3 bases and the J gene lost 3 bases, with 8 bases spanning the gap. This CDR3 spans 13 amino acids. Germline CDR1 is WNHNN and CDR2 is SYGVQD (reference sequence). The CDR3 sequence: CASSDGRDYGYTF. The CDR3 DNA sequence: TGCGCCAGCAGTGATGGAAGGGACTATGGCTACACCTTC.

V gene TRBV6-5 combines with J gene TRBJ1-5; D unresolved. There are 14 residues in the CDR3. Trimming removed 2 bases from V and 5 bases from J, with 10 bases in between. CDR1 is MNHEY and CDR2 is SVGAGI in the germline V gene. This CDR3 is CASSYRLGDQPQHF. In DNA, the CDR3 is TGTGCCAGCAGTTACAGGCTCGGAGATCAGCCCCAGCATTTT.

This chain connects TRBV7-2 to TRBJ2-7, with a weak D call TRBD2 (6 bases). V was trimmed by 1 base and J by 1 base, leaving 11 bases between them. CDR1 is SGHTA and CDR2 is FQGNSA in the germline V gene. CDR3 size: 15 residues. The DNA for the CDR3 is TGTGCCAGCAGCTTAGAGGCAGGGAGGTCCTACGAGCAGTACTTC. Translation: CASSLEAGRSYEQYF.

The rearrangement joins TRBV12-3 or TRBV12-4 to TRBJ2-7; the match to TRBD1 covers 8 bases. The J segment lost 6 bases and the V segment lost 3 bases, leaving 1 base of the junction unmatched. This CDR3 is built from 12 residues. CDR3 sequence reads: CASSFGQGEQYF. The CDR3 coding sequence is TGTGCCAGCAGTTTTGGACAGGGCGAGCAGTACTTC.

The CDR3 protein is CASSSRESSYEQYF. The CDR3 coding sequence is TGTGCCAGCAGCTCCCGGGAAAGCTCCTACGAGCAGTACTTC. The genes are TRBV7-9 and TRBJ2-7, with D maybe TRBD2 (5 bases). The CDR3 has 14 amino acids. Germline CDR1 reads SEHNR; CDR2 reads FQNEAQ (reference sequence). Between the trimmed V and J ends, which lost 4 bases and 0 bases, there was a span of 10 bases.

The chain uses TRBV7-2 and TRBJ2-7, with 10 bases aligning to TRBD2. Germline V gene data show CDR1 as SGHTA and CDR2 as FQGNSA. The CDR3 extends over 17 amino acids. V dropped 5 bases and J dropped 6; count of bases not matched to a gene: 16. CDR3 in amino acids: CASSTTAGTSVYSEQYF. CDR3 bases: TGTGCCAGCAGCACGACCGCCGGGACTAGCGTATATTCCGAGCAGTACTTC. Filled out from reference TRBV7-2 and TRBJ2-7, the complete variable domain reads GAGVSQSPSNKVTEKGKDVELRCDPISGHTALYWYRQSLGQGLEFLIYFQGNSAPDKSGLPSDRFSAERTGGSVSTLTIQRTQQEDSAVYLCASSTTAGTSVYSEQYFGPGTRLTVT.

V gene TRBV24-1 combines with J gene TRBJ2-1, with D possibly being TRBD2 (7 bases). The germline gives CDR1 KGHDR, CDR2 SFDVKD. The CDR3 covers 14 residues. V lost 6 bases and J lost 5, with 13 bases in between. The CDR3 reads CATSRGGGDNEQFF. In DNA, the CDR3 is TGTGCCACCAGTCGGGGAGGGGGGGACAATGAGCAGTTCTTC.

The genes are TRBV14 and TRBJ2-7; D is unresolved. The CDR3 loop spans 14 amino acids. The V gene lost 0 bases and the J gene lost 5 bases, with 11 bases spanning the gap. CDR1 and CDR2 (germline): SGHDN, FVKESK. The CDR3 DNA reads TGTGCCAGCAGCCAAGAAAATATTTTGGACGAGCAGTACTTC. The encoded protein is CASSQENILDEQYF.

The chain links TRBV7-2 to TRBJ2-7; no clear D gene. The CDR3 has 14 residues. V gave up 4 bases and J gave up 0 bases, with 10 bases separating them. Germline V gives CDR1 SGHTA, CDR2 FQGNSA. The CDR3 protein is CASSSGRNSYEQYF. As DNA, the CDR3 is TGTGCCAGCAGCTCAGGACGTAACTCCTACGAGCAGTACTTC.

CDR3 in DNA: TGTGCCAGCAGCTTAGCGTTAGGGACTAGCGGCTCCTACGAGCAGTACTTC. It is translated as CASSLALGTSGSYEQYF. This chain uses TRBV7-9 with TRBJ2-7, with 11 positions matching TRBD2. Germline V gene lookup returns CDR1 SEHNR and CDR2 FQNEAQ (reference sequence). V shed 0 bases, J shed 0 bases, and the junction held 4 bases outside the gene matches. This CDR3 contains 17 residues.

The V gene is TRBV7-2, the J gene TRBJ2-2; 8 bases are shared with TRBD2. This CDR3 spans 15 amino acids. The trim removed 1 base at V and 6 bases at J, leaving 4 bases unmatched. CDR1 is SGHTA, CDR2 FQGNSA, per germline. CDR3 protein: CASSLVAGLPGELFF. In DNA, the CDR3 is TGTGCCAGCAGCTTAGTAGCGGGGTTACCCGGGGAGCTGTTTTTT.

V is TRBV18 and J is TRBJ2-1; D is possibly TRBD1 (5 bases). V lost 1 base to trimming and J lost 10 bases, with 11 bases between them. The CDR3 is 13 amino acids. CDR1 is KGHSH and CDR2 is LQKENI in the germline V gene. The CDR3 DNA is TGTGCCAGCTCACCACTGGGTCACAGGGAGCAGTTCTTC. It specifies CASSPLGHREQFF.

This chain connects TRBV29-1 to TRBJ2-2; possible D gene TRBD1, 5 bases. The CDR3 length is 11 residues. Germline V lookup: CDR1 SQVTM, CDR2 ANQGSEA. Trimming removed 7 bases from V and 6 bases from J, with 9 bases in between. CDR3 sequence (DNA): TGCAGCGGAAGGGGCGCCGGGGAGCTGTTTTTT. Translation: CSGRGAGELFF.

The rearrangement joins TRBV7-9 to TRBJ1-4, with 10 positions matching TRBD1. The CDR3 consists of 16 residues. V gave up 5 bases and J gave up 4 bases; unmatched junction bases: 7. Germline lookup yields CDR1 SEHNR and CDR2 FQNEAQ (reference sequence). The CDR3 loop reads CASSEWDRGGNEKLFF. The CDR3 region has the DNA TGTGCCAGCAGCGAGTGGGACAGGGGCGGTAATGAAAAACTGTTTTTT.

The V call is TRBV6-5, the J call TRBJ1-1; D remains unclear. Per the germline V gene, CDR1 is MNHEY and CDR2 is SVGAGI. The CDR3 has 14 amino acids. V shed 5 bases and J shed 7 bases, with 17 bases lying between them. This CDR3 is CASSRTGRHGEAFF. The CDR3 nucleotides read TGTGCCAGCAGTCGAACTGGGAGGCACGGTGAAGCTTTCTTT.

This chain uses TRBV2 with TRBJ2-5; D possibly corresponds to TRBD2 (6 bases). The CDR3 loop spans 15 amino acids. V was pared by 3 bases and J by 9 bases, with 20 bases between. Germline CDR1 and CDR2: SNHLY and FYNNEI. CDR3 DNA sequence: TGTGCCAGCAGTGATCAGAGGGGACCCACGGGGGCCCAGTACTTC. This sequence encodes CASSDQRGPTGAQYF.

The rearrangement links TRBV14 to TRBJ2-7; D possibly matches TRBD1 or TRBD2 (5 bases each). From germline, CDR1 is SGHDN and CDR2 FVKESK. Trimming left V 7 bases short and J 9 bases short, with 19 bases between. CDR3 length: 13 amino acids. The CDR3 nucleotides are TGTGCCAGCAACCGGGACCGAGGCCTAGGGCAGTACTTC. It yields the protein CASNRDRGLGQYF.

The rearrangement joins TRBV10-3 to TRBJ2-3, with TRBD2 matching 12 bases. The germline V gene has CDR1 ENHRY and CDR2 SYGVKD. The J segment lost 5 bases and the V segment lost 6 bases, leaving 0 bases of the junction unmatched. This CDR3 region has 13 residues. CDR3 residues: CAIRGLAGDTQYF. The CDR3 coding sequence is TGTGCCATCAGGGGACTAGCGGGAGATACGCAGTATTTT.

The chain has TRBV28 and TRBJ1-5, with 10 bases fitting TRBD1. V dropped 1 base and J dropped 3; count of bases not matched to a gene: 3. This CDR3 has 16 amino acids. Germline CDR1 and CDR2: MDHEN and SYDVKM. The CDR3 nucleotides are TGTGCCAGCAGTTTATCTGGACAGGGGGACAATCAGCCCCAGCATTTT. It is translated as CASSLSGQGDNQPQHF. Drawing the rest from reference TRBV28 and TRBJ1-5, the complete variable domain is DVKVTQSSRYLVKRTGEKVFLECVQDMDHENMFWYRQDPGLGLRLIYFSYDVKMKEKGDIPEGYSVSREKKERFSLILESASTNQTSMYLCASSLSGQGDNQPQHFGDGTRLSIL.

The chain employs TRBV24-1 and TRBJ2-5, with D possibly TRBD1 on 7 matching bases. The CDR3 totals 18 residues. The germline V gene encodes CDR1 KGHDR and CDR2 SFDVKD. V shed 4 bases and J shed 4 bases, with 24 bases lying between them. CDR3 nucleotide sequence: TGTGCCACCAGTGACCCCGACCATCAGACAGGGAGGACAGAGACCCAGTACTTC. Translation: CATSDPDHQTGRTETQYF.

This chain connects TRBV7-2 to TRBJ2-7, with TRBD2 matching over 11 bases. The germline V gene encodes CDR1 SGHTA and CDR2 FQGNSA. The CDR3 covers 15 residues. V shed 3 bases and J 1 base; nucleotides not matched to a gene: 2. The CDR3 nucleotides are TGTGCCAGCAGCTTTAGCGGGGGGGCTTCCTACGAGCAGTACTTC. Amino acids: CASSFSGGASYEQYF. The complete variable domain, with remaining parts taken from reference TRBV7-2 and TRBJ2-7, reads GAGVSQSPSNKVTEKGKDVELRCDPISGHTALYWYRQSLGQGLEFLIYFQGNSAPDKSGLPSDRFSAERTGGSVSTLTIQRTQQEDSAVYLCASSFSGGASYEQYFGPGTRLTVT.

The gene calls are TRBV5-1 and TRBJ1-6; TRBD1 is a possible D gene (5 bases). The CDR3 is 15 amino acids. Germline lookup yields CDR1 SGHRS and CDR2 YFSETQ. V was cut by 0 bases and J by 7 bases, with 11 bases left in between. CDR3 residues: CASSLGQGGNSPLHF. The CDR3 region has the DNA TGCGCCAGCAGCTTGGGTCAGGGAGGGAATTCACCCCTCCACTTT.

The chain carries TRBV7-6 and TRBJ2-1; maybe TRBD2 (6 bases). V was cut by 2 bases and J by 0 bases, with 11 bases left in between. The CDR3 is made up of 16 amino acids. Germline CDR1 SGHVS, CDR2 FNYEAQ. The CDR3 spells CASSLTSRSSYNEQFF. The CDR3 DNA follows: TGTGCCAGCAGCTTAACTAGCCGTAGCTCCTACAATGAGCAGTTCTTC.